The clone carrying this TCR beta chain occurred a few times. What it recognizes is unknown. The record originates from a study of vaccination effects on CD4 cells after COVID-19. Across the study: Sampling occurred a median 72 days post second dose, range 14 to 241. Peptides at roughly 10 ug/ml and IL-2 at 10 IU/ml were added to around 2 million PBMC per well.

The V gene lost 2 bases and the J gene lost 2 bases, with 6 bases spanning the gap. Germline CDR1 WNHNN, CDR2 SYGVQD (reference sequence). The CDR3 has 13 amino acids. Only in-frame clones appear in the TCRdb table, and some are missing; sequencing was by immunoSEQ multiplex PCR. The sample holds around 46,000 clones; around 70% are singletons and the top ten take about 10%. General study points: There was marked clonal contraction among infection- and vaccine-induced clones late after vaccination.

The culture ran for nine to ten days, and then CD4+ T cells were isolated. Either the BNT162b2 or mRNA-1273 vaccine was given to participants in two doses. All vaccine recipients tested negative for nucleocapsid antibodies and had never contracted SARS-CoV-2 infection. The gene calls are TRBV10-1 and TRBJ1-1; D is ambiguous. Here the sequenced sample was CD4+ T cells from PBMCs cultured without peptide, taken after COVID-19 vaccination. The clonotype originates from a human donor who received a COVID-19 vaccine. The CDR3 spells CASSEGINTEAFF. The CDR3 DNA is TGCGCCAGCAGTGAGGGAATCAACACTGAAGCTTTCTTT.